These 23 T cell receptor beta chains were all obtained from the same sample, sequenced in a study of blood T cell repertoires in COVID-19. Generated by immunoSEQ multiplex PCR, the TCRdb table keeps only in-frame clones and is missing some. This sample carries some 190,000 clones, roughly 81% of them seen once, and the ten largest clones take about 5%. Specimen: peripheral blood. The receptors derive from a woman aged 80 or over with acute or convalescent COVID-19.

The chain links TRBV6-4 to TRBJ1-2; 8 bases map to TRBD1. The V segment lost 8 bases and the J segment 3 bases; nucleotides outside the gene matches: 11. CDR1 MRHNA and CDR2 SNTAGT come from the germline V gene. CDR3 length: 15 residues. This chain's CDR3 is CASAPTGAADYGYTF. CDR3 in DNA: TGTGCCAGCGCTCCGACAGGGGCGGCGGACTATGGCTACACCTTC.

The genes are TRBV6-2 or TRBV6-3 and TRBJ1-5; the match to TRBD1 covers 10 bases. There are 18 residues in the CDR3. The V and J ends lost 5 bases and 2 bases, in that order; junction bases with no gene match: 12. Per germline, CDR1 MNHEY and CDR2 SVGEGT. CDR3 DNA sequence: TGTGCCAGCAGTCCGCCGGGACAGGGGATGTTTGGCAATCAGCCCCAGCATTTT. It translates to CASSPPGQGMFGNQPQHF.

CDR3 sequence (DNA): TGTGCCAGCAGGCTAGCGGGAGGCGGGCAAGATGAGCAGTTCTTC. Encoded protein: CASRLAGGGQDEQFF. The chain employs TRBV27 and TRBJ2-1, with 11 positions matching TRBD2. The germline V gene has CDR1 MNHEY and CDR2 SMNVEV (reference sequence). The V gene end was trimmed by 6 bases and the J gene end by 8 bases; junction bases not matched to a gene: 9. The CDR3 is 15 amino acids.

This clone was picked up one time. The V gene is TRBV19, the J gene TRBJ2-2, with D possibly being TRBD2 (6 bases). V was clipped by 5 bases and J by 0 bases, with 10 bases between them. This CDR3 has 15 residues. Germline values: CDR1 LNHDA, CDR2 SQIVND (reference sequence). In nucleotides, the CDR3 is TGTGCCAGTAGTCGGGGGTACGCGAACACCGGGGAGCTGTTTTTT. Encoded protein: CASSRGYANTGELFF.

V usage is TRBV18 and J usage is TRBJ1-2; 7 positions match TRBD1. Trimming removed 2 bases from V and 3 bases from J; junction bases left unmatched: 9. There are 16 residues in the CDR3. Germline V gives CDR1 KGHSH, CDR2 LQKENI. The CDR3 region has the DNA TGTGCCAGCTCACCAGAGGCAGGGGGAGTTTACTATGGCTACACCTTC. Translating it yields CASSPEAGGVYYGYTF.

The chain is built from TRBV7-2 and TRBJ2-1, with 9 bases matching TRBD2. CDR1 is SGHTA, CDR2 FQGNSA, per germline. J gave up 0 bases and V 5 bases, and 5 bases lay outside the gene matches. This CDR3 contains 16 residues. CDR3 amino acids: CASSISSGGSYNEQFF. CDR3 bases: TGTGCCAGCAGCATTAGTAGCGGGGGCTCCTACAATGAGCAGTTCTTC.

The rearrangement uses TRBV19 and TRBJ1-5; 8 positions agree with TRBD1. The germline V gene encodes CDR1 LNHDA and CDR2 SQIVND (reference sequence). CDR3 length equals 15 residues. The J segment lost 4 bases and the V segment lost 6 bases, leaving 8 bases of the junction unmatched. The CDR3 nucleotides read TGTGCCAGTAGGGGTTGGACAGGGAGAAATCAGCCCCAGCATTTT. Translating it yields CASRGWTGRNQPQHF.

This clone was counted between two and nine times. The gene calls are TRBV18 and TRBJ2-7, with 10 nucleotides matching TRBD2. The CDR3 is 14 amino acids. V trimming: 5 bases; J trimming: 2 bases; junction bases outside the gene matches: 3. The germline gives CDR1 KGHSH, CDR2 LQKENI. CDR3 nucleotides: TGTGCCAGCTCAAGCGGGAGGGGGCCCTACGAGCAGTACTTC. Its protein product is CASSSGRGPYEQYF.

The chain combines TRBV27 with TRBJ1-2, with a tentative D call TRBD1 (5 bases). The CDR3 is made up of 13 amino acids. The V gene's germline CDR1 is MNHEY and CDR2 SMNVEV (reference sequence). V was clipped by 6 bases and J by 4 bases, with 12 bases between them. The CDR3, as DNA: TGTGCCAGCAGATACCAGGGATCCTATGGCTACACCTTC. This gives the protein CASRYQGSYGYTF.

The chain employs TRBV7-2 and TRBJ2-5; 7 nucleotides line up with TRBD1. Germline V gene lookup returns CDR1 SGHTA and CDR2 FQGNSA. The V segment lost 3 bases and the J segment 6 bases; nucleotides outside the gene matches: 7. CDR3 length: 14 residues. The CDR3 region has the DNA TGTGCCAGCAGCTTTTCCCGGGACAGAAAGACCCAGTACTTC. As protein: CASSFSRDRKTQYF.

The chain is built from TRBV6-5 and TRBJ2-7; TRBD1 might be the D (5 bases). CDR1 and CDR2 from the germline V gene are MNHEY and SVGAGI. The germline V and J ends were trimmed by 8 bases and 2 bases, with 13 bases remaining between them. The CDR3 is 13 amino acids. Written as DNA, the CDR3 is TGTGCCAGCCAAAGTGGGGCGGCCTACGAGCAGTACTTC. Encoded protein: CASQSGAAYEQYF.

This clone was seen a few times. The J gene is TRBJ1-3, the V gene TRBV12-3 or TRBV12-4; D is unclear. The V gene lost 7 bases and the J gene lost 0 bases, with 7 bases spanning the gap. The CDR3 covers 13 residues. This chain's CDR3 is CASTSYSGNTIYF. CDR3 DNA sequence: TGTGCCAGCACCTCGTACTCTGGAAACACCATATATTTT.

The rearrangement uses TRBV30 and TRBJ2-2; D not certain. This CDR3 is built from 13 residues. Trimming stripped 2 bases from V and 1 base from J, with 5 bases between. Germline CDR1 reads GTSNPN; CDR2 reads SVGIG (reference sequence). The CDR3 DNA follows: TGTGCCTGGAGTCCCATGAACACCGGGGAGCTGTTTTTT. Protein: CAWSPMNTGELFF.

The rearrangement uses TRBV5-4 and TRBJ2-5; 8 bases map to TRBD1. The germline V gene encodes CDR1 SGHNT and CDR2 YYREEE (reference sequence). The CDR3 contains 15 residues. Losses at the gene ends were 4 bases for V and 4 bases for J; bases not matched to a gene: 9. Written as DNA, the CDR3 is TGTGCCAGCAGCGCCTTCAGGGGGCGCGGAGAGACCCAGTACTTC. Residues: CASSAFRGRGETQYF.

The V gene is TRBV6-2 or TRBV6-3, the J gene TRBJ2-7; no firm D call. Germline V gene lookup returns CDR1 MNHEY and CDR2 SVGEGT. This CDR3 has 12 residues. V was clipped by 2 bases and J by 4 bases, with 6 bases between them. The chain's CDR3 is CASSYPQYEQYF. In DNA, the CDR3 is TGTGCCAGCAGTTACCCCCAATACGAGCAGTACTTC.

The chain's CDR3 is CASRLAGEDYNEQFF. As DNA, the CDR3 is TGCGCCAGCAGGTTAGCGGGAGAAGACTACAATGAGCAGTTCTTC. The chain links TRBV5-1 to TRBJ2-1, with 9 bases identical to TRBD2. V lost 5 bases, J lost 3 bases, and 6 bases stayed unmatched. In germline, CDR1 is SGHRS, CDR2 YFSETQ. This CDR3 spans 15 amino acids. The full variable domain, its missing parts supplied by reference TRBV5-1 and TRBJ2-1, is KAGVTQTPRYLIKTRGQQVTLSCSPISGHRSVSWYQQTPGQGLQFLFEYFSETQRNKGNFPGRFSGRQFSNSRSEMNVSTLELGDSALYLCASRLAGEDYNEQFFGPGTRLTVL.

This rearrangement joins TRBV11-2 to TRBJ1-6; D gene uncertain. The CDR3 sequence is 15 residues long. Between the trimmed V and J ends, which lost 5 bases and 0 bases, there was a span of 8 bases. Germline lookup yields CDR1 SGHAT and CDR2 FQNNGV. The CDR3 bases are TGTGCCAGCAGCCCGAGGAGCTCCTATAATTCACCCCTCCACTTT. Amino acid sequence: CASSPRSSYNSPLHF.

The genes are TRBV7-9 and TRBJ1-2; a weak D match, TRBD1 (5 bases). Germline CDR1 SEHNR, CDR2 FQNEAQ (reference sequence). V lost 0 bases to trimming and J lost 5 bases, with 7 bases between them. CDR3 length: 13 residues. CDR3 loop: CASSLAQGYGYTF. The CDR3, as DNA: TGTGCCAGCAGCTTAGCTCAGGGATATGGCTACACCTTC.

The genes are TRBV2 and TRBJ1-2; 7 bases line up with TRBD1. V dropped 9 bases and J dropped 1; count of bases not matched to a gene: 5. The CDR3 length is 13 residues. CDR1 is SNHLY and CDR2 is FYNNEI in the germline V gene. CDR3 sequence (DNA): TGTGCCAGTGTTCCAGGGGGTAACTATGGCTACACCTTC. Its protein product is CASVPGGNYGYTF. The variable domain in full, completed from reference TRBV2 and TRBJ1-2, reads EPEVTQTPSHQVTQMGQEVILRCVPISNHLYFYWYRQILGQKVEFLVSFYNNEISEKSEIFDDQFSVERPDGSNFTLKIRSTKLEDSAMYFCASVPGGNYGYTFGSGTRLTVV.

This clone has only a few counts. CDR3 DNA sequence: TGTGCCAGCAGCCCCCCTGGACAGCACACTGAAGCTTTCTTT. Protein product: CASSPPGQHTEAFF. The chain employs TRBV7-9 and TRBJ1-1; TRBD1 might be the D (6 bases). The CDR3 is 14 residues long. Germline-derived CDR1 and CDR2 are SEHNR and FQNEAQ (reference sequence). V gave up 5 bases and J gave up 3 bases, with 13 bases separating them.

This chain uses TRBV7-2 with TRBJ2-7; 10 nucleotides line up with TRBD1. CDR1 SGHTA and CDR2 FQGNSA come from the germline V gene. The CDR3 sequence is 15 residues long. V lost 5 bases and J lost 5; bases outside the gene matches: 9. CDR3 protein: CASSGGGQGIHEQYF. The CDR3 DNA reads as TGTGCCAGCAGCGGGGGGGGACAGGGGATCCACGAGCAGTACTTC.

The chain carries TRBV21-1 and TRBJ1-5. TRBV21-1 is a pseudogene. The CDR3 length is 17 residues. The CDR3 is CASSWGGFSLGNQPQHF. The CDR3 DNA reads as TGTGCCAGCAGCTGGGGGGGTTTCTCCCTCGGCAATCAGCCCCAGCATTTT.

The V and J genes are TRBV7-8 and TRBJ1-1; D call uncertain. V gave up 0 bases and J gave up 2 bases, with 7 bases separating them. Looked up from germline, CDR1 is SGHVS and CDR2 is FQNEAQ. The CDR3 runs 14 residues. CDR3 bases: TGTGCCAGCAGCTTAGCTTTAGTTAACACTGAAGCTTTCTTT. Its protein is CASSLALVNTEAFF.